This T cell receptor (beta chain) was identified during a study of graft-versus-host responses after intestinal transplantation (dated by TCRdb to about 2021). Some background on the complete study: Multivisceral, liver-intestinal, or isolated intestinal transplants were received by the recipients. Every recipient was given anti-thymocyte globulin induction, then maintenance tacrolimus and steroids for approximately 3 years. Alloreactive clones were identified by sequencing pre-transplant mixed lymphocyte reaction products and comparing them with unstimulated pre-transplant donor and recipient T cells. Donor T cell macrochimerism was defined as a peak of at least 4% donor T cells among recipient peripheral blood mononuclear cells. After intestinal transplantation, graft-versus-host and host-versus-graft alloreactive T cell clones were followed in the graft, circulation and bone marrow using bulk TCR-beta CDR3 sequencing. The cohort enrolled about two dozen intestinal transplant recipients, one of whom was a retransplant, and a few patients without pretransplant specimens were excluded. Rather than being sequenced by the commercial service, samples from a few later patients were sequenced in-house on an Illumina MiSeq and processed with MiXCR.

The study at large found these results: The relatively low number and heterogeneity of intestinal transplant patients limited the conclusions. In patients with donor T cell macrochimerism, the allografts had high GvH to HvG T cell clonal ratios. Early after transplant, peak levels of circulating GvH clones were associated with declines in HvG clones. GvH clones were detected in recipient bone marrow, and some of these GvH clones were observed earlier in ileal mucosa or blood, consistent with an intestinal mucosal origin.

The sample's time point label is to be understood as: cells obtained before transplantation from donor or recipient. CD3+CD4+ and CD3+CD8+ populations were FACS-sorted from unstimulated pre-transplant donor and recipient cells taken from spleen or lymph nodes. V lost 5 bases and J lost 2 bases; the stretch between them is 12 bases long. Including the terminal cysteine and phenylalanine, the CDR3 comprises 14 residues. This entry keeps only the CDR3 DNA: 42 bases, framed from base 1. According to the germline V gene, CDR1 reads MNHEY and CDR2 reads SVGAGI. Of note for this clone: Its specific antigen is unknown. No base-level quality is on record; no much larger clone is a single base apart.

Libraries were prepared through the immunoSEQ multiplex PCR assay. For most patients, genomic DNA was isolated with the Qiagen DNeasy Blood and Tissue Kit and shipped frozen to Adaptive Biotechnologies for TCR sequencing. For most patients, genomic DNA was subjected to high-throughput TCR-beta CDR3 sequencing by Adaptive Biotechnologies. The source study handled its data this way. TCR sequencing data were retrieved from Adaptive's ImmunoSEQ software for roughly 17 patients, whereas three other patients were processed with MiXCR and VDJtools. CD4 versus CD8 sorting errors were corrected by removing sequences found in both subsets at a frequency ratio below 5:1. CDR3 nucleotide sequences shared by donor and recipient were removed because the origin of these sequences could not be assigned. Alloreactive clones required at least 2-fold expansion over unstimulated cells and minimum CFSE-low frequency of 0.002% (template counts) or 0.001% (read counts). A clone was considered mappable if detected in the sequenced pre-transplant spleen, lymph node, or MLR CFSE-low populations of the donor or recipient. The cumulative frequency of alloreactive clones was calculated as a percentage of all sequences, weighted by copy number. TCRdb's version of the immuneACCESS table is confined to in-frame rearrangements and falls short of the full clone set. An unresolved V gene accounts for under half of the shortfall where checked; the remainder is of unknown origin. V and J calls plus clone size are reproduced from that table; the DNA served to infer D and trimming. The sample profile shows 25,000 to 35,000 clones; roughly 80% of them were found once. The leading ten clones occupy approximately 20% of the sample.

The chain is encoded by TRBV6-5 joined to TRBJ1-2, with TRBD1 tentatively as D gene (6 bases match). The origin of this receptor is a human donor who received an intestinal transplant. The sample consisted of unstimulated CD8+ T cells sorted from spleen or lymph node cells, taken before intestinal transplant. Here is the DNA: TGTGCCAGCAGTGTAATTCAGGGGAACTATGGCTACACCTTC. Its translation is CASSVIQGNYGYTF.